This T cell receptor beta chain was identified during a study of cytomegalovirus exposure and HLA in healthy donors. Study-wide results and caveats: The study assumed roughly uniform donor sequencing depth for presence/absence analyses. HLA alleles were associated with roughly 17,000 TCR beta sequences in a later analysis at 0.05 false discovery rate. As confirmed in vitro, three CMV-associated chains were specific for CMV antigens.

In the case of this clone: The antigen remains unidentified.

This CDR3 is 14 amino acids long. V shed 3 bases and J 9 bases; nucleotides not matched to a gene: 5. From germline, CDR1 is LNHDA and CDR2 SQIVND (reference sequence). Primers: 60 Vbeta forward and 13 Jbeta reverse. Method: immunoSEQ multiplex PCR; TCRdb's copy keeps in-frame clones and lacks some. The table shows fewer than 150,000 clones, with roughly 80% occurring only once. This clonotype originated in a woman aged 50 to 65 in good health and CMV-seronegative. The sequencing input was PBMCs. This chain uses TRBV19 with TRBJ1-6; 7 bases line up with TRBD1. The CDR3 loop is CASSIRQGSSPLHF. Here the CDR3 DNA reads TGTGCCAGTAGTATCAGACAGGGTTCTTCACCCCTCCACTTT.